This T cell receptor beta chain was retrieved from a study of monozygotic twins with inflammatory bowel disease (dated by TCRdb to the late 2010s). With respect to the entire study: The complete study included roughly 30 monozygotic twin pairs: 19 IBD-discordant Danish pairs and nine German pairs, of which four were IBD-concordant and five were IBD-discordant. Disease-associated traits were sought mainly through comparisons between IBD patients and their genetically identical healthy co-twins within discordant pairs. Each individual had, on average, about 151 000 unique TCRalpha sequences and 181 000 unique TCRbeta sequences available for analysis. The research as a whole found: The results gave no support for a single strong signal or clonotype linked to IBD. Background noise and inter-individual variability may have been introduced into the repertoires by the differing immunosuppressive treatments among patients. Fewer clonotypes were shared with other individuals by IBD patients than by healthy twins, most markedly in patients showing signs of disease activity. Measured by the inverse Simpson index, TCRbeta repertoire diversity was lower in IBD patients than in their healthy co-twins. Repertoire similarity did not differ between concordant and discordant twins, which could be due to limited statistical power. Distinction between different T cell subtypes could not be achieved in the analysis.

The CDR3 goes from the cysteine to the phenylalanine over 14 residues. The protein alone is recorded here. The germline V gene encodes CDR1 MDHEN and CDR2 SYDVKM. As to this clonotype: Its antigen is still unknown.

The library was produced with 5' RACE. Each TCR library was prepared from roughly 3.5 ug of total RNA. cDNA was synthesized with SMARTScribe reverse transcriptase in eight separate reactions per sample. During cDNA synthesis, unique molecular identifiers containing a 6-nucleotide sample barcode were introduced by template switching. Two nested PCRs of roughly 15 and 9 cycles amplified the TCRalpha and TCRbeta cDNA, and bead purification followed each PCR. Before amplification, the cDNA was treated with uracil DNA-glycosylase and purified using the QIAquick PCR purification kit. The second PCR was the step at which Illumina TruSeq-compatible adapters and sample-specific barcodes were added. TapeStation and Qubit were used to check library quality and concentration, and around 4.5 ng of each library went into the pool. The pooled libraries were sequenced with 2 x 100 bp reads and custom sequencing primers on an Illumina HiSeq2500 single-index Rapid Run. In the authors' own workflow: PCR and sequencing errors were corrected by UMI-based consensus assembly using MiGEC version 1.2.6. MiXCR version 2.1.1 was used for V(D)J alignment, clonotype assembly and CDR3 extraction. Gene usage, clonotype sharing and MAIT/NKT TCR abundance were normalised by analysing the top 1000, 10 000 and 20 000 clonotypes per sample. Diversity was computed as the inverse Simpson index with the vegan R package after downsampling to 27 000 UMIs. Paired Mann-Whitney U tests were applied to discordant twin pairs, and Benjamini-Hochberg correction was used for multiple testing. Each entry corresponds to one CDR3 protein sequence from reads that TCRdb reprocessed, and DNA is not given. The V and J calls reflect TCRdb's pipeline rather than the authors' work. This sample's clone table shows approximately 390,000 distinct CDR3 sequences. Clones ranked in the top ten supply approximately 2.3% of the sample.

From each donor, a roughly 2.7 ml peripheral blood sample was collected into PAXgene tubes and kept at -80 degrees C. Without T cell sorting, total RNA was isolated from whole blood using the PAXgene blood miRNA kit on an automated QIAcube. Peripheral blood from monozygotic twin pairs who were concordant or discordant for inflammatory bowel disease underwent deep TCRalpha and TCRbeta repertoire profiling using unique molecular barcoding. For every twin pair, smoking habits were documented, and each individual was categorised as a current, former or never smoker. The specimen was blood. The chain employs TRBV28 and TRBJ2-1. The clonotype originates from a human donor with ulcerative colitis or Crohn's disease, or a healthy co-twin of an affected twin (not recorded which). CDR3 reads: CASSLGRRNNEQFF.